Listed below are T cell receptor beta chains from one sample, sequenced in a study of blood T cells in healthy people across ages. From the 5' RACE reads, TCRdb called clonotypes with MiXCR, one entry per CDR3 protein. Of more than 900,000 distinct CDR3 sequences listed, about 25% were seen once; the top ten hold 0.75%. These records were also assigned to another study, of T cells of mothers and their children.

Sequenced: blood. These receptors were obtained from a girl aged 2 to 9 in good health. Each CDR3 is given with its conserved first and last residue. Fields, in order: J gene, V gene, CDR3 length, clone size, D gene, CDR3 protein, CDR3 DNA. D genes are given only for firm matches. Size values are once, few and many counts, or a class for expanded clones, and some rows have none.

J: TRBJ1-1
V: TRBV29-1
length: 14
size: -
D: -
CDR3: CSVDVFGQNTEAFF
DNA: TGCAGCGTTGACGTGTTCGGGCAGAACACTGAAGCTTTCTTT

J: TRBJ2-3
V: TRBV2
length: 16
size: -
D: TRBD2
CDR3: CASSEGEREGTDTQYF
DNA: TGTGCCAGCAGTGAAGGCGAGCGGGAGGGGACAGATACGCAGTATTTT

J: TRBJ2-1
V: TRBV6-2/TRBV6-3
length: 14
size: few
D: -
CDR3: CASSYSAGYNEQFF
DNA: TGTGCCAGCAGTTACTCGGCAGGATACAATGAACAGTTCTTC

J: TRBJ2-4
V: TRBV12-3/TRBV12-4
length: 14
size: few
D: TRBD1
CDR3: CASSSEGAGNIQYF
DNA: TGTGCCAGCAGTTCCGAGGGGGCTGGAAACATTCAGTACTTC

J: TRBJ2-7
V: TRBV20-1
length: 16
size: -
D: TRBD2
CDR3: CSARPPSGGHGDEQYF
DNA: TGCAGTGCTAGACCCCCAAGCGGGGGGCACGGGGACGAGCAGTACTTC

J: TRBJ2-2
V: TRBV20-1
length: 14
size: -
D: TRBD1
CDR3: CSAPDRDDTGELFF
DNA: TGCAGTGCCCCAGACAGGGACGACACCGGGGAGCTGTTTTTT

J: TRBJ2-5
V: TRBV5-1
length: 14
size: many
D: -
CDR3: CASSLGPYQETQYF
DNA: TGCGCCAGCAGCTTGGGACCCTACCAAGAGACCCAGTACTTC

J: TRBJ2-5
V: TRBV7-2
length: 14
size: -
D: -
CDR3: CASSPNWLQETQYF
DNA: TGTGCCAGCAGCCCAAATTGGTTACAAGAGACCCAGTACTTC

J: TRBJ2-7
V: TRBV7-2
length: 15
size: few
D: -
CDR3: CASSLAGGVSYEQYF
DNA: TGTGCCAGCAGCTTAGCGGGGGGAGTGAGCTACGAGCAGTACTTC

J: TRBJ2-1
V: TRBV24-1
length: 18
size: -
D: TRBD1
CDR3: CATSDLRQGFSSYNEQFF
DNA: TGTGCCACCAGTGATTTGCGACAGGGCTTTAGCTCCTACAATGAGCAGTTCTTC

J: TRBJ1-4
V: TRBV9
length: 14
size: -
D: -
CDR3: CASSVGHVGEKLFF
DNA: TGTGCCAGCAGCGTAGGACACGTTGGTGAAAAACTGTTTTTT

J: TRBJ1-2
V: TRBV29-1
length: 11
size: -
D: -
CDR3: CSVMPVYGYTF
DNA: TGCAGCGTTATGCCCGTATATGGCTACACCTTC

J: TRBJ2-3
V: TRBV9
length: 15
size: -
D: -
CDR3: CASSVGRGSTDTQYF
DNA: TGTGCCAGCAGCGTAGGGCGGGGATCCACAGATACGCAGTATTTT

J: TRBJ2-5
V: TRBV4-2
length: 18
size: -
D: TRBD2
CDR3: CASSPTGTSGAHLETQYF
DNA: TGTGCCAGCAGCCCTACCGGGACTAGCGGGGCCCACTTAGAGACCCAGTACTTC

J: TRBJ2-1
V: TRBV29-1
length: 15
size: once
D: TRBD1
CDR3: CSVKTPDRGYNEQFF
DNA: TGCAGCGTGAAAACCCCGGACAGGGGATACAATGAGCAGTTCTTC

J: TRBJ1-4
V: TRBV29-1
length: 14
size: -
D: -
CDR3: CSVEESGEDEKLFF
DNA: TGCAGCGTTGAAGAATCGGGTGAGGATGAAAAACTGTTTTTT

J: TRBJ2-7
V: TRBV3-1
length: 16
size: -
D: TRBD1
CDR3: CASSQVGEGQGYEQYF
DNA: TGTGCCAGCAGCCAAGTGGGAGAGGGACAGGGCTACGAGCAGTACTTC

J: TRBJ1-6
V: TRBV6-6
length: 16
size: few
D: TRBD1
CDR3: CASSKRQGAPYSPLHF
DNA: TGTGCCAGCAGTAAGAGACAGGGGGCACCGTATTCACCCCTCCACTTT

J: TRBJ1-4
V: TRBV12-3/TRBV12-4
length: 16
size: -
D: TRBD1
CDR3: CASSLEQLATGGKLFF
DNA: TGTGCCAGCAGTTTAGAACAGTTGGCGACAGGGGGAAAACTGTTTTTT

J: TRBJ1-6
V: TRBV27
length: 12
size: -
D: TRBD1
CDR3: CANPSTGGALHF
DNA: TGTGCCAATCCGAGTACAGGGGGAGCCCTCCACTTT

J: TRBJ2-1
V: TRBV7-9
length: 13
size: few
D: TRBD2
CDR3: CASLRLAINEQFF
DNA: TGTGCCAGCTTAAGACTAGCGATAAATGAGCAGTTCTTC

J: TRBJ1-2
V: TRBV20-1
length: 13
size: -
D: -
CDR3: CSARGRINYGYTF
DNA: TGCAGTGCTAGAGGACGGATTAACTATGGCTACACCTTC

J: TRBJ2-1
V: TRBV5-4
length: 15
size: few
D: TRBD2
CDR3: CASSSRLAGVHEQFF
DNA: TGTGCCAGCAGCTCCAGGTTAGCGGGAGTGCATGAGCAGTTCTTC

J: TRBJ2-7
V: TRBV7-2
length: 13
size: few
D: TRBD1
CDR3: CASSLVDRTEQYF
DNA: TGTGCCAGCAGCTTGGTGGACAGGACCGAGCAGTACTTC

J: TRBJ2-7
V: TRBV6-1
length: 16
size: few
D: -
CDR3: CASSPGQWVISYEQYF
DNA: TGTGCCAGCAGCCCCGGGCAGTGGGTTATCTCCTACGAGCAGTACTTC

J: TRBJ2-2
V: TRBV7-9
length: 16
size: few
D: TRBD1
CDR3: CASSLAGQGAPGELFF
DNA: TGTGCCAGCAGCTTAGCGGGACAGGGGGCGCCCGGGGAGCTGTTTTTT

J: TRBJ2-7
V: TRBV5-1
length: 12
size: -
D: -
CDR3: CASGMGGAEQYF
DNA: TGCGCCAGCGGGATGGGGGGAGCTGAGCAGTACTTC

J: TRBJ2-5
V: TRBV11-3
length: 19
size: few
D: -
CDR3: CASSLGLGRGGLLGGTQYF
DNA: TGTGCCAGCAGCTTAGGTTTGGGAAGGGGAGGATTACTGGGGGGGACCCAGTACTTC

J: TRBJ1-1
V: TRBV29-1
length: 13
size: -
D: TRBD1
CDR3: CSVEARGVPEAFF
DNA: TGCAGCGTTGAGGCCAGGGGGGTCCCTGAAGCTTTCTTT

J: TRBJ2-4
V: TRBV9
length: 14
size: -
D: -
CDR3: CASSPGFCTNIQYF
DNA: TGTGCCAGCAGCCCCGGTTTTTGTACGAACATTCAGTACTTC

J: TRBJ2-6
V: TRBV14
length: 18
size: few
D: -
CDR3: CASSQEGFVVSGANVLTF
DNA: TGTGCCAGCAGCCAAGAGGGGTTCGTGGTCTCTGGGGCCAACGTCCTGACTTTC

J: TRBJ2-7
V: TRBV13
length: 13
size: -
D: -
CDR3: CASSELSYYEQYF
DNA: TGTGCCAGCAGCGAGTTATCCTACTACGAGCAGTACTTC

J: TRBJ2-1
V: TRBV12-3/TRBV12-4
length: 15
size: few
D: TRBD1
CDR3: CASSSRDRVHNEQFF
DNA: TGTGCCAGCAGTAGCCGGGACAGGGTCCACAATGAGCAGTTCTTC

J: TRBJ2-7
V: TRBV29-1
length: 11
size: few
D: -
CDR3: CSVAGGNEQYF
DNA: TGCAGCGTTGCGGGGGGCAACGAGCAGTACTTC

J: TRBJ2-3
V: TRBV3-1
length: 15
size: -
D: -
CDR3: CASSRYIGAADTQYF
DNA: TGTGCCAGCAGCCGCTACATTGGGGCAGCAGATACGCAGTATTTT

J: TRBJ2-2
V: TRBV18
length: 16
size: -
D: -
CDR3: CASSPRHTEPPGELFF
DNA: TGTGCCAGCTCACCAAGACATACAGAGCCTCCCGGGGAGCTGTTTTTT

J: TRBJ2-5
V: TRBV7-2
length: 15
size: -
D: TRBD2
CDR3: CASSPVAGWEETQYF
DNA: TGTGCCAGCAGCCCTGTAGCGGGGTGGGAGGAGACCCAGTACTTC

J: TRBJ1-4
V: TRBV29-1
length: 13
size: -
D: TRBD1
CDR3: CSVDLTGTEKLFF
DNA: TGCAGCGTAGACCTGACAGGGACTGAAAAACTGTTTTTT

J: TRBJ2-5
V: TRBV18
length: 14
size: -
D: TRBD1
CDR3: CASQSQGRGESQYF
DNA: TGTGCCAGCCAGTCACAGGGGAGAGGAGAGTCCCAGTACTTC

J: TRBJ2-7
V: TRBV4-2
length: 14
size: few
D: -
CDR3: CASSRIGGDDEQYF
DNA: TGTGCCAGCAGCAGAATAGGGGGTGACGACGAGCAGTACTTC

J: TRBJ1-4
V: TRBV12-5
length: 15
size: -
D: -
CDR3: CASGLVAKYSGKLFF
DNA: TGTGCTAGTGGTTTGGTAGCGAAATATAGTGGAAAACTGTTTTTT

J: TRBJ2-3
V: TRBV4-1
length: 15
size: -
D: TRBD2
CDR3: CASSQAGGSTDTQYF
DNA: TGCGCCAGCAGCCAAGCGGGGGGGAGCACAGATACGCAGTATTTT

J: TRBJ1-4
V: TRBV11-2
length: 14
size: few
D: -
CDR3: CASSLRDPREKLFF
DNA: TGTGCCAGCAGCTTGAGGGACCCGAGGGAAAAACTGTTTTTT